Listed here are 13 T cell receptor beta chains from one sample, sequenced in a study of T cell clonality in common variable immunodeficiency. Whole-study results and caveats: Reportedly, TCR beta sequences from common variable immunodeficiency showed fewer deletions and N-nucleotide insertions.

These receptors' targets are unknown. The method was immunoSEQ multiplex PCR; TCRdb's version includes in-frame clones alone and lacks a portion of them. The sample contains 25,000 to 30,000 clones, none occurring once; 3% to 3.5% lies in the top ten. Material for sequencing was peripheral blood mononuclear cells. The receptors shown here come from a human donor with common variable immunodeficiency.

A remark on this clone: The sequenced fragment ends 3 residues before the CDR3 boundary, so the rest is inferred from the germline J gene. This chain joins TRBV30 and TRBJ2-5; no definite D call. The germline V gene encodes CDR1 GTSNPN and CDR2 SVGIG (reference sequence). V dropped 0 bases and J dropped 2 bases, with 7 bases sitting between them. This CDR3 contains 13 residues. CDR3 loop: CAWSVGQQETQYF. The CDR3 DNA, read in part, is TGTGCCTGGAGTGTAGGGCAGCAAGAGACC.

This clone was counted only a few times. With the read ending 3 residues before the CDR3 end, the germline J gene is used to fill in that end. The V and J genes are TRBV5-1 and TRBJ2-7; perhaps D is TRBD1 or TRBD2 (5 bases each). Trimming pared 4 bases from V and 2 bases from J, leaving 13 bases between. The CDR3 has 14 amino acids. Germline assignment: CDR1 SGHRS and CDR2 YFSETQ. CDR3 amino acids: CASSRGESTYEQYF. The CDR3 DNA, read in part, is TGCGCCAGCAGCCGAGGGGAATCTACCTACGAG.

In its sample, this clone was seen many times. The read halts 3 residues ahead of the CDR3 end, with the missing end drawn from the germline J gene. The chain combines TRBV18 with TRBJ2-5; TRBD2 is a possible D gene (5 bases). CDR1 is KGHSH, CDR2 LQKENI, per germline. Trimming left V 3 bases short and J 5 bases short, with 10 bases between. There are 13 residues in the CDR3. CDR3 bases read: TGTGCCAGCTCACCCTCCACGGGGGAGACC. It is translated as CASSPSTGET. The entire CDR3 protein reads CASSPSTGETQYF.

This clone was seen repeatedly, ten times or more. Read data end 3 residues before the CDR3 end; the end is taken from the germline J gene. The V and J genes are TRBV19 and TRBJ2-3, with 9 nucleotides matching TRBD2. The CDR3 sequence is 13 residues long. Germline V gene sequence: CDR1 LNHDA, CDR2 SQIVND (reference sequence). CDR3 in amino acids: CASSIDRTSAQYF. The sequenced CDR3 bases are TGTGCCAGTAGTATAGACCGGACTAGCGCG.

This clone was detected ten times or more. Sequencing ends 3 residues short of the CDR3 end; the germline J gene provides the rest. The rearrangement links TRBV6-2 or TRBV6-3 to TRBJ1-1; 7 bases align to TRBD1. CDR1 and CDR2 (germline): MNHEY, SVGEGT. V lost 1 base to trimming and J lost 7 bases; unmatched junction nucleotides: 3. This CDR3 comprises 13 residues. This chain's CDR3 is CASSYYRGGEAFF. The sequenced CDR3 bases are TGTGCCAGCAGTTACTACAGGGGAGGTGAA.

The table lists this clone with a few counts. With the read ending 3 residues before the CDR3 end, the germline J gene is used to fill in that end. The chain has TRBV5-1 and TRBJ2-7; 9 bases align to TRBD1. V lost 3 bases to trimming and J lost 2 bases; unmatched junction nucleotides: 15. This CDR3 has 18 residues. Looked up from germline, CDR1 is SGHRS and CDR2 is YFSETQ. CDR3 loop: CASSSRTRDRAGTYEQYF. Incomplete CDR3 DNA: TGCGCCAGCAGCTCTCGAACCCGGGACAGGGCGGGGACCTACGAG.

Concerning this clone itself: The junction does not match germline at one end; this may be a read error. The read gets to within 3 residues of the CDR3 end, and the germline J gene fills in the rest. The chain recombines TRBV7-7 with TRBJ2-4; 8 positions match TRBD1. The CDR3 length is 15 residues. Per germline, CDR1 SSHAT and CDR2 FNYEAQ (reference sequence). The CDR3 here is CASSLRDRAKNIQYF. The part of the CDR3 DNA that was read is TGTGCTAGCAGCCTCCGGGACAGGGCCAAAAACATT.

In this sample, this clone turned up many times. With the read ending 3 residues before the CDR3 end, the germline J gene is used to fill in that end. The gene calls are TRBV20-1 and TRBJ1-3, with a weak D call TRBD1 (6 bases). The CDR3 spans 15 residues. In germline, CDR1 is DFQATT, CDR2 SNEGSKA (reference sequence). Trimming shortened V by 3 bases and J by 8 bases, and 20 bases separated the two germline ends. The part of the CDR3 DNA that was read is TGCAGTGCTAGCGACAGGTCCCGCCTCGGGGACACC. Translation: CSASDRSRLGDT. The full CDR3 protein reads CSASDRSRLGDTIYF.

The sample holds many counts of this clone. The read finishes 3 residues shy of the CDR3 end, and the germline J gene is used to complete it. The chain employs TRBV20-1 and TRBJ2-6; TRBD1 is a possible D gene (6 bases). The CDR3 is made up of 16 amino acids. V lost 3 bases and J 1 base, leaving 13 bases between the germline ends. The germline CDR1 and CDR2 sequences are DFQATT and SNEGSKA (reference sequence). Incomplete CDR3 DNA: TGCAGTGCTAGGGGGGCAGAAAGTTCTGGGGCCAACGTC. Its protein product is CSARGAESSGANV. Given in full, the CDR3 is CSARGAESSGANVLTF.

Concerning this clone itself: The read comes to an end 3 residues before the CDR3 does, leaving the germline J gene to fill in the end. The rearrangement uses TRBV30 and TRBJ1-2; no firm D call. V lost 0 bases, J lost 7 bases, and 12 bases lay in between. The CDR3 runs to 13 residues. The germline gives CDR1 GTSNPN, CDR2 SVGIG (reference sequence). CDR3 protein: CAWSVQQLTGYTF. CDR3 DNA, as far as it was read: TGTGCCTGGAGTGTACAACAGCTGACTGGC. Drawing the rest from reference TRBV30 and TRBJ1-2, the complete variable domain is SQTIHQWPATLVQPVGSPLSLECTVEGTSNPNLYWYRQAAGRGLQLLFYSVGIGQISSEVPQNLSASRPQDRQFILSSKKLLLSDSGFYLCAWSVQQLTGYTFGSGTRLTVV.

This clone was found many times. The read is 3 residues too short to cover the CDR3 end, so that end is filled in from the germline J gene. This chain connects TRBV7-3 to TRBJ2-7; 9 bases are shared with TRBD1. CDR3 size: 14 residues. V lost 5 bases, J lost 1 base, and 3 bases stayed unmatched. Germline lookup yields CDR1 SGHTA and CDR2 FQGTGA. Here the CDR3 reads CASSVGQGSYEQYF. Partial CDR3 DNA: TGTGCCAGCAGCGTGGGACAGGGATCCTACGAG.

Concerning this clone itself: The read falls 3 residues short of the CDR3 end, and the missing part is taken from the germline J gene. This sequence joins TRBV5-1 and TRBJ2-7, with 10 bases matching TRBD2. The trim removed 4 bases at V and 2 bases at J, leaving 12 bases unmatched. Germline V gene sequence: CDR1 SGHRS, CDR2 YFSETQ. The CDR3 is 17 residues long. The CDR3 reads CASSRLSGGSQPYEQYF. Partial CDR3 DNA: TGCGCCAGCAGCCGCCTTAGCGGGGGGTCCCAACCCTACGAG.

Many counts were recorded for this clone. The read finishes 3 residues shy of the CDR3 end, and the germline J gene is used to complete it. The rearrangement uses TRBV5-6 and TRBJ2-5, with D tentatively TRBD1 (5 bases). The CDR3 contains 14 residues. CDR1 and CDR2 from the germline V gene are SGHDT and YYEEEE. The germline V and J ends were trimmed by 4 bases and 7 bases, with 17 bases remaining between them. CDR3 residues: CASSPWTLLGTQYF. Partial CDR3 DNA: TGTGCCAGCAGCCCGTGGACACTTTTGGGGACC.